These 9 T cell receptor beta chains came from one sample sequenced in a study of blood T cell repertoires in COVID-19. Only in-frame clones appear in the TCRdb table, and some are missing; sequencing was by immunoSEQ multiplex PCR. Found here are tens of thousands of clones, approximately 86% of them singletons; the top ten hold 6% to 8.5%. The sample consisted of peripheral blood. These receptors were obtained from a man between 65 and 79 years old with acute or convalescent COVID-19.

The CDR3 region has the DNA TGTGCCTGGAGTGTAGAGTCAGGAGGACAGCCCCAGCATTTT. This codes for CAWSVESGGQPQHF. The chain uses TRBV30 and TRBJ1-5, with D hard to call. The CDR3 is 14 amino acids. CDR1 is GTSNPN, CDR2 SVGIG, per germline (reference sequence). The ends were cut back, 0 bases at V and 7 bases at J, with 13 bases in the middle.

J is TRBJ1-1 and V is TRBV7-9, with a weak D call TRBD1 (5 bases). The CDR3 is made up of 14 amino acids. V lost 5 bases and J lost 4, with 14 bases in between. The germline gives CDR1 SEHNR, CDR2 FQNEAQ (reference sequence). CDR3 protein: CASSRHGGSTEAFF. Written as DNA, the CDR3 is TGTGCCAGCAGCCGACACGGGGGTAGCACTGAAGCTTTCTTT. The full variable domain, with the rest looked up from reference TRBV7-9 and TRBJ1-1, is DTGVSQNPRHKITKRGQNVTFRCDPISEHNRLYWYRQTLGQGPEFLTYFQNEAQLEKSRLLSDRFSAERPKGSFSTLEIQRTEQGDSAMYLCASSRHGGSTEAFFGQGTRLTVV.

Only a few counts were recorded for this clone. The chain recombines TRBV6-5 with TRBJ2-7, with D possibly matching TRBD2 (5 bases). Trimming took 5 bases from V and 4 from J, leaving 18 bases between them. Per germline, CDR1 MNHEY and CDR2 SVGAGI. This CDR3 region has 15 residues. CDR3 amino acids: CASSTKMGSLYEQYF. The CDR3 region has the DNA TGTGCCAGCAGTACTAAGATGGGGAGCTTGTACGAGCAGTACTTC.

V and J are TRBV3-1 (or the pseudogene TRBV3-2) and TRBJ2-7; D might be TRBD1 (6 bases). Trimming shortened V by 3 bases and J by 2 bases, and 11 bases separated the two germline ends. Germline V gene data show CDR1 as LGHDT and CDR2 as YNNKEL (reference sequence). The length of the CDR3 is 14 residues. CDR3 in DNA: TGTGCCAGCAGCCACAAAGGGGGAACCTACGAGCAGTACTTC. It specifies CASSHKGGTYEQYF.

The chain combines TRBV28 with TRBJ1-5; 8 positions match TRBD1. Germline CDR1 is MDHEN and CDR2 is SYDVKM. V dropped 2 bases and J dropped 5; count of bases not matched to a gene: 2. The length of the CDR3 is 14 residues. This CDR3 reads CASSLPRGHQPQHF. The CDR3 DNA is TGTGCCAGCAGTTTACCCAGGGGGCATCAGCCCCAGCATTTT.

This clone has just one count. The J gene is TRBJ2-1, the V gene TRBV20-1; 15 nucleotides line up with TRBD2. V lost 5 bases to trimming and J lost 8 bases; unmatched junction nucleotides: 7. CDR3 size: 15 residues. Germline V gives CDR1 DFQATT, CDR2 SNEGSKA (reference sequence). The CDR3 DNA sequence: TGCAGTGCTGGTGGACTAGCGGGAGGGCCCTATGAGCAGTTCTTC. Its translation is CSAGGLAGGPYEQFF.

This clone occurred a few times. The rearrangement uses TRBV3-1 (or the pseudogene TRBV3-2) and TRBJ2-2; TRBD2 aligns across 7 bases. The germline gives CDR1 LGHDT, CDR2 YNNKEL (reference sequence). The CDR3 length is 15 residues. The ends lost 0 bases at V and 5 bases at J; junction bases unmatched: 3. CDR3 DNA: TGTGCCAGCAGCCAAGACGGGGGGTGGACCGGGGAGCTGTTTTTT. Its translation is CASSQDGGWTGELFF.

This chain links TRBV19 with TRBJ1-2; 7 bases line up with TRBD1. In germline, CDR1 is LNHDA, CDR2 SQIVND (reference sequence). Losses at the gene ends were 5 bases for V and 2 bases for J; bases not matched to a gene: 8. The CDR3 has 15 residues. Written as DNA, the CDR3 is TGTGCCAGTAGTTCGCTGACAGGGAGAAACTATGGCTACACCTTC. Amino acid sequence: CASSSLTGRNYGYTF.

CDR3 loop: CASSPEGGQVDQPQHF. CDR3 coding DNA: TGTGCCAGCAGCCCCGAGGGAGGACAAGTAGATCAGCCCCAGCATTTT. V and J are TRBV4-2 and TRBJ1-5; D may be TRBD1 (5 bases). Germline lookup yields CDR1 LGHNA and CDR2 YNFKEQ. The V and J ends lost 4 bases and 5 bases respectively, with 18 bases between them. This CDR3 is 16 amino acids long.